The present TCR beta chain was sequenced within a study of T cell responses to AZD1222 COVID-19 vaccine. Study observations and caveats: Vaccination with two AZD1222 doses was followed by a rise in Spike-specific TCR breadth and depth. Sampled repertoires all dated from after the peak T cell response. Seropositive at baseline were only a handful of AZD1222 recipients. There were vaccine-associated CD4 TCRs across spike, dominant at 160-218 and 743-854.

Profiled with immunoSEQ multiplex PCR; TCRdb holds only in-frame clones, not every one. The sample holds 160,000 or so clones, 75% to 95% seen once. Remarks on this clone: Its antigen remains unidentified.

The germline gives CDR1 LNHDA, CDR2 SQIVND (reference sequence). CDR3 size: 14 residues. Trimming cost V 5 bases and J 0 bases, with 11 bases left between them. The sample was peripheral blood, taken on day 0 of AZD1222 vaccination. The clonotype originates from an adult in good health. J is TRBJ2-7 and V is TRBV19, with D possibly TRBD2 on 5 matching bases. CDR3 nucleotide sequence: TGTGCCAGTAGTTCACCGGGGAACTCCTACGAGCAGTACTTC. It codes for CASSSPGNSYEQYF.